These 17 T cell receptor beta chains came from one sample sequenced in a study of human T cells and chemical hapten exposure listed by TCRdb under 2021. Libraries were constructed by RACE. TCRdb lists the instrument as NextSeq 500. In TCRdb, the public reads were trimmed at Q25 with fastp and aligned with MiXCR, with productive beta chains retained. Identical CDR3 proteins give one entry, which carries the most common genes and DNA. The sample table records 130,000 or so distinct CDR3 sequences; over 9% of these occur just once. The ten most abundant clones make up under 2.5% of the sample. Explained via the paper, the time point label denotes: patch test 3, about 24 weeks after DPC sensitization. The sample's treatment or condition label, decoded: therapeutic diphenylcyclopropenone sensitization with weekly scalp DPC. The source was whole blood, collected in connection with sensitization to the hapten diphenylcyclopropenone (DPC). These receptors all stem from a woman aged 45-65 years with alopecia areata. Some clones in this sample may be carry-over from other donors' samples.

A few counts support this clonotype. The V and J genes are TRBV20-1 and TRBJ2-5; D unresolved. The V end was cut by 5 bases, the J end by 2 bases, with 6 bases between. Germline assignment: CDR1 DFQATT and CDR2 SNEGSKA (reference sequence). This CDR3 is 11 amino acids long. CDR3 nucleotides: TGCAGTGCTTTTCGGCAAGAGACCCAGTACTTC. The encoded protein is CSAFRQETQYF.

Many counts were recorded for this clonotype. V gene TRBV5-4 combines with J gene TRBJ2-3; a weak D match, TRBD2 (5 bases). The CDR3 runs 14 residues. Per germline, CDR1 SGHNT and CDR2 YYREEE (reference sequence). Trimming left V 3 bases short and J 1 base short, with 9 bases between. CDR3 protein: CASSSPGGTDTQYF. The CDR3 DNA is TGTGCCAGCAGCTCCCCCGGGGGCACAGATACGCAGTATTTT.

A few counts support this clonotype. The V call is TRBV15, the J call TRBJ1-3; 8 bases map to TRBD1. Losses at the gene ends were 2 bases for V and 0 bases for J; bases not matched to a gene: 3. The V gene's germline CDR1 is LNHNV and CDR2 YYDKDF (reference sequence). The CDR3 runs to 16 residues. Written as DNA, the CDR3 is TGTGCCACCAGCAGACTGGACAGGGACTCTGGAAACACCATATATTTT. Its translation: CATSRLDRDSGNTIYF.

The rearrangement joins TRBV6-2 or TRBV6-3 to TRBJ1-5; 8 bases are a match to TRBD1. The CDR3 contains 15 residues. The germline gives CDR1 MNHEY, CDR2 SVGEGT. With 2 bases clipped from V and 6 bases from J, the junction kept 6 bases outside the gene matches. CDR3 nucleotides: TGTGCCAGCAGTTACGTGGCCAGGGGGCCTCAGCCCCAGCATTTT. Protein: CASSYVARGPQPQHF.

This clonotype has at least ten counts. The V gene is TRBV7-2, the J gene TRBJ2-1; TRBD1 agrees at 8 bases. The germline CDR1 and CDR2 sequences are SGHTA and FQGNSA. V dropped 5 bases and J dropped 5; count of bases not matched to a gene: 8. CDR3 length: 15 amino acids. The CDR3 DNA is TGTGCCAGCAGCCCTGACAGGGGATCACACAATGAGCAGTTCTTC. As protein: CASSPDRGSHNEQFF.

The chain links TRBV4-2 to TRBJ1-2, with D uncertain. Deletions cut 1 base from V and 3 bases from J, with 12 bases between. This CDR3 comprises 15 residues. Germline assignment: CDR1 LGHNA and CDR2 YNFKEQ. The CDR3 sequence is CASSQGTEDHYGYTF. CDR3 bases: TGTGCCAGCAGCCAAGGAACGGAAGATCACTATGGCTACACCTTC.

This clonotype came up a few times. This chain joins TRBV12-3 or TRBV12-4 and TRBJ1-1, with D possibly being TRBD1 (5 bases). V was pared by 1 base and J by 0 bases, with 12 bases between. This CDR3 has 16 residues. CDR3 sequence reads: CASSLGQGFMNTEAFF. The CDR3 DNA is TGTGCCAGCAGTTTAGGTCAGGGTTTTATGAACACTGAAGCTTTCTTT.

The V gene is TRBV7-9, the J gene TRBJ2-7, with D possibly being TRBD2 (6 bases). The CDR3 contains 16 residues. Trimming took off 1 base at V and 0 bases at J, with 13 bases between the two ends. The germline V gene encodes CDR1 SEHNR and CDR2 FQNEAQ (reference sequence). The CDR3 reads CASSLGSGVYSYEQYF. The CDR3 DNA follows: TGTGCCAGCAGCTTAGGGTCGGGGGTTTACTCCTACGAGCAGTACTTC.

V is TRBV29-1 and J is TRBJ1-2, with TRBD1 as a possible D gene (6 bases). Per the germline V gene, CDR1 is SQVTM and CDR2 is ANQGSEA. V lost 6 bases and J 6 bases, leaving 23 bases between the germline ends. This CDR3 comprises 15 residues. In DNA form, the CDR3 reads TGCAGCGTCGGGGCCGGAGCCGCCAGGGGCGATGGCTACACCTTC. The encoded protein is CSVGAGAARGDGYTF. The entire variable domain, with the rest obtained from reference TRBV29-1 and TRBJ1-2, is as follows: SAVISQKPSRDICQRGTSLTIQCQVDSQVTMMFWYRQQPGQSLTLIATANQGSEATYESGFVIDKFPISRPNLTFSTLTVSNMSPEDSSIYLCSVGAGAARGDGYTFGSGTRLTVV.

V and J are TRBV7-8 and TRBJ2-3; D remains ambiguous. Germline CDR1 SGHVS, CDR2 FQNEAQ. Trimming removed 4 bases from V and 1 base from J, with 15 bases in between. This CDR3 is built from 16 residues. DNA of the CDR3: TGTGCCAGCAGCTCCAGCGCACCGGTGCGCACAGATACGCAGTATTTT. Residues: CASSSSAPVRTDTQYF.

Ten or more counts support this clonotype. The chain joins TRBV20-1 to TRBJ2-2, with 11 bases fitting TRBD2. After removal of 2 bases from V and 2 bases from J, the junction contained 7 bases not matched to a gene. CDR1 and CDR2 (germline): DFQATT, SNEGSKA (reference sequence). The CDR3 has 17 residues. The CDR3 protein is CSARRLAGRENTGELFF. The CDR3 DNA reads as TGCAGTGCTAGAAGACTAGCGGGAAGGGAAAACACCGGGGAGCTGTTTTTT.

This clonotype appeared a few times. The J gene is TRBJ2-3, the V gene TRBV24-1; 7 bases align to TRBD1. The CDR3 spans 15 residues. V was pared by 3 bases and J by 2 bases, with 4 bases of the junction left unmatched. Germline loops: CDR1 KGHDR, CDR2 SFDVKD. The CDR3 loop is CATSDPTGATDTQYF. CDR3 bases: TGTGCCACCAGTGATCCCACAGGGGCCACAGATACGCAGTATTTT.

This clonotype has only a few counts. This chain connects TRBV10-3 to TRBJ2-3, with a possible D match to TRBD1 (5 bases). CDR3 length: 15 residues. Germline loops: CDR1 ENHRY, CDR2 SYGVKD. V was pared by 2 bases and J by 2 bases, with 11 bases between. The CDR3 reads CAISERGKATDTQYF. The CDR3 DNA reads TGTGCCATCAGTGAGAGGGGTAAAGCCACAGATACGCAGTATTTT.

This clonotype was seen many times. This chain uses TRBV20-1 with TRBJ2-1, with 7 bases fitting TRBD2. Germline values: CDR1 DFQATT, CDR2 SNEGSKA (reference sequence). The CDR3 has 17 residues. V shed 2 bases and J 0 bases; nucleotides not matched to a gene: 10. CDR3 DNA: TGCAGTGCTAGATCCCTGCCTAGCGGCCGCTCCTACAATGAGCAGTTCTTC. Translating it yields CSARSLPSGRSYNEQFF.

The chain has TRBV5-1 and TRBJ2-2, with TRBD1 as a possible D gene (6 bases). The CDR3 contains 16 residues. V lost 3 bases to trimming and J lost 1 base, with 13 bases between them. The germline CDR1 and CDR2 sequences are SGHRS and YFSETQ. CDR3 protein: CASSSKPTGNTGELFF. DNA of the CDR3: TGCGCCAGCAGCTCGAAACCGACAGGGAACACCGGGGAGCTGTTTTTT.

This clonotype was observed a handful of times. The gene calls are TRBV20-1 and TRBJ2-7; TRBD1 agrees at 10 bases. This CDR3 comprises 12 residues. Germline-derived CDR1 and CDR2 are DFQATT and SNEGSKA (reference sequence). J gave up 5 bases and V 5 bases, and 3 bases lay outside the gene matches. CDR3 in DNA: TGCAGTGCTTGGGACAGGGGCCACGAGCAGTACTTC. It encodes CSAWDRGHEQYF.

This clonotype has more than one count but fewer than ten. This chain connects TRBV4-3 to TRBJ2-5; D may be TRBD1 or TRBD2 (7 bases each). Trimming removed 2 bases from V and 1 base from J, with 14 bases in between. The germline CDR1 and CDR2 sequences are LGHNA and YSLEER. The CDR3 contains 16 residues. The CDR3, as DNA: TGCGCCAGCAGCCAATCAGGGGGGGACCGCCAAGAGACCCAGTACTTC. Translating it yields CASSQSGGDRQETQYF.